Listed here are 20 T cell receptor beta chains from one sample, sequenced in a study of blood T cell repertoires in COVID-19. TCRdb's copy holds only in-frame clones and misses some; the assay was immunoSEQ multiplex PCR. The sample lists some 74,000 clones, 83% occurring once. The material sequenced was peripheral blood. The receptors were sampled from a man at least 80 years old with acute or convalescent COVID-19.

Here the CDR3 reads CASRKVQSTEAFF. CDR3 sequence (DNA): TGTGCCAGCAGAAAGGTACAGAGCACTGAAGCTTTCTTT. V is TRBV25-1 and J is TRBJ1-1; D call uncertain. V lost 6 bases, J lost 4 bases, and 12 bases lay in between. The germline CDR1 and CDR2 sequences are MGHDK and SYGVNS. This CDR3 is built from 13 residues.

The rearrangement joins TRBV4-3 to TRBJ1-4, with D unresolved. CDR1 and CDR2 (germline): LGHNA, YSLEER. V was trimmed by 8 bases and J by 4 bases, leaving 17 bases between them. The length of the CDR3 is 15 residues. The CDR3 sequence is CASSRGRQDNEKLFF. The CDR3, as DNA: TGCGCCAGCTCGAGAGGGCGTCAGGATAATGAAAAACTGTTTTTT.

This chain's CDR3 is CASSRDPGRNYGYTF. CDR3 DNA sequence: TGTGCCAGCAGCCGGGATCCCGGAAGAAACTATGGCTACACCTTC. The chain is built from TRBV6-5 and TRBJ1-2; D remains unclear. CDR1 is MNHEY, CDR2 SVGAGI, per germline. V lost 6 bases, J lost 2 bases, and 16 bases lay in between. CDR3 size: 15 residues.

The chain is built from TRBV7-8 and TRBJ1-5; no reliable D call. This CDR3 spans 12 amino acids. V lost 6 bases to trimming and J lost 3 bases, with 6 bases between them. In germline, CDR1 is SGHVS, CDR2 FQNEAQ. Written as DNA, the CDR3 is TGTGCCAGCAGGAGAGACAATCAGCCCCAGCATTTT. It yields the protein CASRRDNQPQHF.

The chain has TRBV2 and TRBJ2-5, with a possible D match to TRBD2 (5 bases). The length of the CDR3 is 15 residues. V gave up 1 base and J gave up 5 bases, with 14 bases separating them. CDR1 SNHLY and CDR2 FYNNEI come from the germline V gene. CDR3 protein: CASSEDGSRGETQYF. DNA of the CDR3: TGTGCCAGCAGTGAAGACGGCTCGCGCGGGGAGACCCAGTACTTC.

The CDR3 reads CASSLVGGTTNEKLFF. The DNA of the CDR3 is TGCGCCAGCAGCCTTGTTGGGGGGACAACTAATGAAAAACTGTTTTTT. The chain has TRBV5-1 and TRBJ1-4, with a weak D call TRBD1 (5 bases). V was cut by 4 bases and J by 0 bases, with 13 bases left in between. The CDR3 is 16 residues long. Germline CDR1 reads SGHRS; CDR2 reads YFSETQ.

The V gene is TRBV24-1, the J gene TRBJ2-4; D is perhaps TRBD1 (7 bases). The germline V gene has CDR1 KGHDR and CDR2 SFDVKD. The CDR3 consists of 16 residues. V was cut by 4 bases and J by 7 bases, with 19 bases left in between. CDR3 loop: CATSDPRAGGYNIQYF. The DNA of the CDR3 is TGTGCCACCAGTGACCCGCGAGCAGGGGGGTATAACATTCAGTACTTC.

This clone was seen just once. V usage is TRBV25-1 and J usage is TRBJ2-7; 11 bases match TRBD2. This CDR3 contains 17 residues. Germline V gene data show CDR1 as MGHDK and CDR2 as SYGVNS. V lost 6 bases to trimming and J lost 6 bases; unmatched junction nucleotides: 16. The CDR3 is CASSDGRQTSGTAEQYF. Here the CDR3 DNA reads TGTGCCAGCAGCGACGGGAGACAGACTAGCGGGACCGCCGAGCAGTACTTC.

This chain joins TRBV18 and TRBJ2-2, with TRBD1 matching over 11 bases. Per germline, CDR1 KGHSH and CDR2 LQKENI. The CDR3 sequence is 16 residues long. The V and J ends lost 4 bases and 5 bases, in that order; junction bases with no gene match: 6. The CDR3 DNA reads as TGTGCCAGCTCACGCGCCGGACAGGGGGCAACCGGGGAGCTGTTTTTT. Its translation: CASSRAGQGATGELFF.

The J gene is TRBJ1-2, the V gene TRBV7-2; D is uncertain. V was clipped by 4 bases and J by 5 bases, with 14 bases between them. This CDR3 is built from 14 residues. In germline, CDR1 is SGHTA, CDR2 FQGNSA. CDR3 loop: CASSSSVISYGYTF. In nucleotides, the CDR3 is TGTGCCAGCAGCTCCAGTGTTATTTCGTATGGCTACACCTTC.

The chain joins TRBV24-1 to TRBJ1-2, with D perhaps matching TRBD1 (6 bases). V was clipped by 6 bases and J by 4 bases, with 14 bases between them. From germline, CDR1 is KGHDR and CDR2 SFDVKD. The CDR3 length is 14 residues. This CDR3 reads CATSSGQLAYGYTF. Here the CDR3 DNA reads TGTGCCACCAGTTCCGGACAGTTAGCCTATGGCTACACCTTC.

The chain employs TRBV3-1 (or the pseudogene TRBV3-2) and TRBJ2-6, with 8 bases that match TRBD1. Trimming removed 3 bases from V and 0 bases from J; junction bases left unmatched: 10. CDR3 size: 19 residues. Germline V CDR1 and CDR2: LGHDT, YNNKEL (reference sequence). This CDR3 reads CASSHGDRGTTSGANVLTF. As DNA, the CDR3 is TGTGCCAGCAGCCACGGAGACAGGGGTACAACCTCTGGGGCCAACGTCCTGACTTTC.

The gene calls are TRBV4-2 and TRBJ1-4, with D perhaps matching TRBD1 (5 bases). V was clipped by 1 base and J by 0 bases, with 6 bases between them. The CDR3 has 15 residues. Germline CDR1 reads LGHNA; CDR2 reads YNFKEQ. The CDR3 DNA reads TGTGCCAGCAGCCAAGCGACAGCAACTAATGAAAAACTGTTTTTT. It codes for CASSQATATNEKLFF.

The genes are TRBV7-2 and TRBJ1-1, with a tentative D call TRBD1 (5 bases). CDR3 size: 14 residues. V lost 5 bases to trimming and J lost 4 bases, with 14 bases between them. Germline V gene lookup returns CDR1 SGHTA and CDR2 FQGNSA. The CDR3 nucleotides are TGTGCCAGCAGCCCACCGGGGGTGGGCACTGAAGCTTTCTTT. This translates into CASSPPGVGTEAFF.

The rearrangement joins TRBV25-1 to TRBJ1-6; a possible D gene is TRBD1 (6 bases). From germline, CDR1 is MGHDK and CDR2 SYGVNS. The CDR3 has 17 amino acids. Trimming cost V 7 bases and J 5 bases, with 21 bases left between them. The CDR3 nucleotides read TGTGCCAGCACACCTAAGGGTAGGGACATCGATAATTCACCCCTCCACTTT. This sequence encodes CASTPKGRDIDNSPLHF.

The chain recombines TRBV27 with TRBJ2-2; the D is unclear. Trimming pared 6 bases from V and 0 bases from J, leaving 11 bases between. In germline, CDR1 is MNHEY, CDR2 SMNVEV (reference sequence). The CDR3 consists of 15 residues. DNA for the CDR3: TGTGCCAGCAGCCCCCTGTCGGCGAACACCGGGGAGCTGTTTTTT. Protein product: CASSPLSANTGELFF.

The chain couples TRBV3-1 (or the pseudogene TRBV3-2) to TRBJ1-5; 8 nucleotides line up with TRBD1. Germline-derived CDR1 and CDR2 are LGHDT and YNNKEL (reference sequence). V shed 10 bases, J shed 1 base, and the junction held 15 bases outside the gene matches. CDR3 length: 17 amino acids. The CDR3 is CAIKVGRGLASNQPQHF. CDR3 coding DNA: TGTGCCATTAAGGTGGGCAGGGGGCTAGCGAGCAATCAGCCCCAGCATTTT.

The chain employs TRBV27 and TRBJ2-5, with 9 bases lining up with TRBD2. Germline V gene sequence: CDR1 MNHEY, CDR2 SMNVEV (reference sequence). V lost 6 bases to trimming and J lost 6 bases; unmatched junction nucleotides: 14. The CDR3 loop spans 16 amino acids. The CDR3 is CASSPALGGGAQTQYF. The CDR3 DNA follows: TGTGCCAGCAGCCCCGCGTTGGGCGGGGGGGCGCAGACCCAGTACTTC.

The chain links TRBV27 to TRBJ2-1; the D gene is possibly TRBD1 (5 bases). This CDR3 spans 16 amino acids. Germline CDR1 reads MNHEY; CDR2 reads SMNVEV (reference sequence). The V end lost 3 bases, the J end lost 4 bases, and 16 bases lay between the germline ends. In DNA, the CDR3 is TGTGCCAGCAGTTTCCCCGGACAAAGAAGTTACAATGAGCAGTTCTTC. Its translation is CASSFPGQRSYNEQFF.

The rearrangement uses TRBV7-2 and TRBJ1-1; 7 nucleotides match TRBD1. The V segment lost 5 bases and the J segment 1 base; nucleotides outside the gene matches: 7. The germline CDR1 and CDR2 sequences are SGHTA and FQGNSA. CDR3 length: 15 residues. The CDR3 bases are TGTGCCAGCAGCACCGACAGGGTGAGGAACACTGAAGCTTTCTTT. Its translation is CASSTDRVRNTEAFF.